This entry lists 18 T cell receptor beta chains sequenced from one sample in a study of graft-versus-host responses after intestinal transplantation. Produced via immunoSEQ multiplex PCR; TCRdb's table is partial and in-frame only. This table has more than 65,000 clones, approximately 90% appearing once. These receptors have no known antigen. Sequenced material: unstimulated CD8+ T cells sorted from spleen or lymph node cells, taken before transplant. These receptors were collected from a human donor who was the organ donor for an intestinal transplant.

V is TRBV6-5 and J is TRBJ2-1, with TRBD2 matching over 9 bases. Looked up from germline, CDR1 is MNHEY and CDR2 is SVGAGI. V lost 0 bases, J lost 3 bases, and 3 bases stayed unmatched. The CDR3 sequence is 16 residues long. In DNA form, the CDR3 reads TGTGCCAGCAGTTACTCGACTAGCGGATACTACAATGAGCAGTTCTTC. Translated, it gives CASSYSTSGYYNEQFF.

J is TRBJ2-7 and V is TRBV28; 10 bases align to TRBD2. The CDR3 extends over 14 amino acids. CDR1 is MDHEN and CDR2 is SYDVKM in the germline V gene. V shed 6 bases, J shed 2 bases, and the junction held 4 bases outside the gene matches. CDR3 DNA sequence: TGTGCCAGCAGCGCGCTAGCGGGGGCCTACGAGCAGTACTTC. The encoded protein is CASSALAGAYEQYF.

This chain uses TRBV6-6 with TRBJ2-7, with D possibly TRBD1 on 6 matching bases. V was cut by 8 bases and J by 2 bases, with 13 bases left in between. Germline-derived CDR1 and CDR2 are MNHNY and SVGAGI (reference sequence). This CDR3 is 13 amino acids long. DNA of the CDR3: TGTGCCAGCCAGGGGTTTGGAACCTACGAGCAGTACTTC. Translated, it gives CASQGFGTYEQYF.

This clone came up once. The chain joins TRBV5-1 to TRBJ2-1, with a weak D call TRBD2 (6 bases). CDR1 is SGHRS and CDR2 is YFSETQ in the germline V gene. Trimming left V 0 bases short and J 3 bases short, with 13 bases between. The CDR3 has 16 amino acids. In nucleotides, the CDR3 is TGCGCCAGCAGCTTGGGGGCGGGGAGATACTACAATGAGCAGTTCTTC. Its translation is CASSLGAGRYYNEQFF.

The CDR3: CASERLAGGSGHNEQFF. In DNA, the CDR3 is TGTGCCAGCGAGAGACTAGCGGGAGGGTCGGGTCACAATGAGCAGTTCTTC. The chain combines TRBV5-6 with TRBJ2-1, with 14 bases matching TRBD2. The CDR3 runs to 17 residues. Trimming removed 7 bases from V and 5 bases from J; junction bases left unmatched: 11. CDR1 is SGHDT, CDR2 YYEEEE, per germline.

The chain couples TRBV10-3 to TRBJ1-1; the D gene is possibly TRBD1 (5 bases). The CDR3 length is 13 residues. V lost 11 bases, J lost 0 bases, and 13 bases lay in between. Looked up from germline, CDR1 is ENHRY and CDR2 is SYGVKD. The CDR3 coding sequence is TGTGCCGGACGGGGACGGCTGAACACTGAAGCTTTCTTT. Its protein product is CAGRGRLNTEAFF.

This chain links TRBV6-1 with TRBJ1-5; D gene uncertain. V lost 2 bases, J lost 3 bases, and 14 bases lay in between. CDR1 and CDR2 from the germline V gene are MNHNS and SASEGT. The length of the CDR3 is 16 residues. CDR3 in amino acids: CASSEWATPSNQPQHF. The CDR3 coding sequence is TGTGCCAGCAGTGAATGGGCAACACCCTCCAATCAGCCCCAGCATTTT.

This rearrangement joins TRBV29-1 to TRBJ2-7; 7 bases are shared with TRBD1. Per the germline V gene, CDR1 is SQVTM and CDR2 is ANQGSEA. This CDR3 is 13 amino acids long. The V gene end was trimmed by 6 bases and the J gene end by 0 bases; junction bases not matched to a gene: 5. CDR3 sequence reads: CSVRDSPSYEQYF. Here the CDR3 DNA reads TGCAGCGTGAGGGACAGTCCCTCCTACGAGCAGTACTTC.

The rearrangement joins TRBV4-1 to TRBJ2-1, with 11 positions matching TRBD1. Trimming at V came to 2 bases and at J to 6 bases, leaving 3 bases not matched to a gene. This CDR3 is 15 amino acids long. From germline, CDR1 is MGHRA and CDR2 YSYEKL. The CDR3 is CASSQWGQGGNEQFF. The CDR3 nucleotides are TGCGCCAGCAGCCAATGGGGACAGGGGGGCAATGAGCAGTTCTTC.

The rearrangement joins TRBV7-9 to TRBJ2-3; TRBD2 aligns across 13 bases. V trimming: 5 bases; J trimming: 4 bases; junction bases outside the gene matches: 6. The CDR3 runs to 16 residues. Looked up from germline, CDR1 is SEHNR and CDR2 is FQNEAQ (reference sequence). Written as DNA, the CDR3 is TGTGCCAGCAGCCAAGGACTAGCGGGAGCTTCAGATACGCAGTATTTT. The encoded protein is CASSQGLAGASDTQYF.

The chain joins TRBV27 to TRBJ2-1; D is undetermined. Germline assignment: CDR1 MNHEY and CDR2 SMNVEV (reference sequence). Deletions cut 6 bases from V and 4 bases from J, with 10 bases between. The CDR3 spans 13 residues. The CDR3 coding sequence is TGTGCCAGCAGCCTCCTCCCATACAATGAGCAGTTCTTC. Amino acids: CASSLLPYNEQFF.

The chain carries TRBV5-1 and TRBJ2-5; the match to TRBD2 covers 7 bases. The DNA matches TRBJ2-7 better at its end, which makes the J call doubtful. The CDR3 has 15 amino acids. The germline gives CDR1 SGHRS, CDR2 YFSETQ. The CDR3 bases are TGCGCCAGCAGCCCCTGGCCGGGACTAACCTACGAGCAGTACTTC. This codes for CASSPWPGLTYEQYF.

V usage is TRBV29-1 and J usage is TRBJ1-1; D remains ambiguous. Germline V gene sequence: CDR1 SQVTM, CDR2 ANQGSEA. V lost 4 bases, J lost 5 bases, and 8 bases lay in between. This CDR3 spans 11 amino acids. CDR3 sequence: CSVARGTEAFF. The CDR3 DNA reads as TGCAGCGTTGCTCGTGGGACTGAAGCTTTCTTT.

J is TRBJ1-2 and V is TRBV30, with no clear D. Germline V gives CDR1 GTSNPN, CDR2 SVGIG (reference sequence). Trimming stripped 0 bases from V and 5 bases from J, with 10 bases between. This CDR3 has 13 residues. The CDR3 bases are TGTGCCTGGAGTGTAGTCAGTACGTATGGCTACACCTTC. It specifies CAWSVVSTYGYTF. Variable domain in full (rest from reference TRBV30 and TRBJ1-2): SQTIHQWPATLVQPVGSPLSLECTVEGTSNPNLYWYRQAAGRGLQLLFYSVGIGQISSEVPQNLSASRPQDRQFILSSKKLLLSDSGFYLCAWSVVSTYGYTFGSGTRLTVV.

V is TRBV5-1 and J is TRBJ1-1; TRBD1 matches 8 bases. V dropped 4 bases and J dropped 4; count of bases not matched to a gene: 12. Germline V gene lookup returns CDR1 SGHRS and CDR2 YFSETQ. The CDR3 is made up of 16 amino acids. CDR3 sequence reads: CASSPTLTGGSTEAFF. CDR3 nucleotide sequence: TGCGCCAGCAGCCCCACCCTCACAGGGGGGAGCACTGAAGCTTTCTTT.

The rearrangement links TRBV6-4 to TRBJ2-1, with TRBD1 matching 8 bases. This CDR3 is built from 15 residues. V gave up 3 bases and J gave up 4 bases; unmatched junction bases: 5. Germline V CDR1 and CDR2: MRHNA, SNTAGT. In nucleotides, the CDR3 is TGTGCCAGCAGTGAATCCGGGACAGGATACAATGAGCAGTTCTTC. Translated: CASSESGTGYNEQFF.

This chain joins TRBV28 and TRBJ1-5; 8 bases match TRBD1. Trimming at V came to 2 bases and at J to 3 bases, leaving 3 bases not matched to a gene. CDR3 length: 15 amino acids. The germline gives CDR1 MDHEN, CDR2 SYDVKM. Here the CDR3 DNA reads TGTGCCAGCAGTTTAGGACAGGGCACCAATCAGCCCCAGCATTTT. Translated: CASSLGQGTNQPQHF.

The chain couples TRBV5-4 to TRBJ2-1, with 13 bases aligning to TRBD2. Per the germline V gene, CDR1 is SGHNT and CDR2 is YYREEE (reference sequence). With V trimmed by 4 bases and J by 7 bases, 2 bases remained unmatched. The CDR3 covers 14 residues. The CDR3 DNA follows: TGTGCCAGCAGCGGACTAGCGGGGGAAAATGAGCAGTTCTTC. Amino acid sequence: CASSGLAGENEQFF.